This TCR beta chain appears in the sequencing data of a study of post-analysis software for immune sequencing data. On this clonotype itself: Its target is unknown. The junction shows a germline mismatch at one end, possibly a read error.

The authors incorporated unique molecular identifiers into the TCR beta cDNA libraries. Input of about 0.95 to 10 million T cells yielded around 460,000 cDNA molecules. From the PCR reads, TCRdb called clonotypes with MiXCR, one entry per CDR3 protein. The table includes approximately 360,000 distinct CDR3 sequences, about a third detected once. Germline V gene sequence: CDR1 SEHNR, CDR2 FQNEAQ (reference sequence). The CDR3 extends over 13 amino acids. Study-level points and caveats: Co-batched samples clustered tightly together by F measure. Higher frequency in patients than in controls was seen for about 5 TRBV segments, with TRBV5-6, TRBV5-1 and TRBV20-1 among them.

The chain joins TRBV7-9 to TRBJ2-3; 8 bases are shared with TRBD1. The sequence came from a girl between 5 and 17 years old with multiple sclerosis. Material for sequencing was blood. The CDR3 loop reads CASSPGGTGTQYF. For the CDR3, the DNA is TGTGCCAGCAGCCCTGGTGGGACAGGTACGCAGTATTTT.